The next 25 T cell receptor beta chains were all read from a single sample in a study of spatial heterogeneity in lung cancer. TCRdb used MiXCR to reprocess the 5' RACE reads, holding one entry per CDR3 protein. Among fewer than 30,000 distinct CDR3 sequences listed, 4.5% to 7.5% were seen once. Indicated time point: blood at routine non-recurrence follow-up after resection. Whole RNA was taken from tumor, nontumor lung or frozen PBMC; it was then sequenced unsorted. The sample was PBMCs, taken at follow-up. The receptors come from a male donor with early-stage non-small cell lung cancer.

This clonotype was counted many times. This chain joins TRBV2 and TRBJ2-5, with 7 bases matching TRBD1. CDR3 length equals 14 residues. The germline V gene encodes CDR1 SNHLY and CDR2 FYNNEI. After removal of 5 bases from V and 5 bases from J, the junction contained 8 bases not matched to a gene. CDR3 in amino acids: CASSPDRLRETQYF. The CDR3 DNA follows: TGTGCCAGCAGTCCGGACAGGTTAAGGGAGACCCAGTACTTC.

This clonotype was observed at least ten times. CDR3 sequence: CASSFGGYGTEAFF. CDR3 DNA sequence: TGTGCCAGCAGTTTTGGCGGTTACGGCACTGAAGCTTTCTTT. The gene calls are TRBV6-2 or TRBV6-3 and TRBJ1-1, with D hard to call. V was cut by 4 bases and J by 4 bases, with 13 bases left in between. The germline V gene has CDR1 MNHEY and CDR2 SVGEGT. This CDR3 contains 14 residues.

The J gene is TRBJ2-1, the V gene TRBV5-1; weak D call: TRBD1 (6 bases). This CDR3 has 15 amino acids. Germline V gives CDR1 SGHRS, CDR2 YFSETQ. Deletions cut 4 bases from V and 4 bases from J, with 15 bases between. CDR3 amino acids: CASSTGTLVYNEQFF. DNA of the CDR3: TGCGCCAGCAGCACCGGGACATTGGTTTACAATGAGCAGTTCTTC.

This chain connects TRBV20-1 to TRBJ1-3; D gene ambiguous. Germline V CDR1 and CDR2: DFQATT, SNEGSKA (reference sequence). This CDR3 is built from 18 residues. Trimming stripped 0 bases from V and 2 bases from J, with 20 bases between. The chain's CDR3 is CSARDRHNSLNAGNTIYF. The CDR3 region has the DNA TGCAGTGCTAGAGACCGCCATAACAGCTTAAACGCTGGAAACACCATATATTTT.

The rearrangement links TRBV18 to TRBJ1-4, with D unclear. From germline, CDR1 is KGHSH and CDR2 LQKENI. The ends were cut back, 3 bases at V and 0 bases at J, with 8 bases in the middle. This CDR3 is 15 amino acids long. The CDR3 spells CASSPVSATNEKLFF. The CDR3 bases are TGTGCCAGCTCACCTGTCTCAGCAACTAATGAAAAACTGTTTTTT.

Only a few counts were recorded for this clonotype. The genes are TRBV13 and TRBJ2-1; TRBD2 aligns across 7 bases. The CDR3 runs 16 residues. V gave up 1 base and J gave up 4 bases; unmatched junction bases: 7. Germline V gene data show CDR1 as PRHDT and CDR2 as FYEKMQ (reference sequence). The CDR3 DNA reads TGTGCCAGCAGCTTAGAAGGTCTAGCGGAGTACAATGAGCAGTTCTTC. Its translation is CASSLEGLAEYNEQFF. Combining the CDR3 with reference TRBV13 and TRBJ2-1 gives the whole variable domain AAGVIQSPRHLIKEKRETATLKCYPIPRHDTVYWYQQGPGQDPQFLISFYEKMQSDKGSIPDRFSAQQFSDYHSELNMSSLELGDSALYFCASSLEGLAEYNEQFFGPGTRLTVL.

In this sample, this clonotype turned up a few times. The gene calls are TRBV10-3 and TRBJ1-6; 9 nucleotides match TRBD1. The CDR3 totals 16 residues. Germline lookup yields CDR1 ENHRY and CDR2 SYGVKD. V was pared by 0 bases and J by 9 bases, with 6 bases of the junction left unmatched. This CDR3 is CAISESGTGLVSPLHF. The DNA for the CDR3 is TGTGCCATCAGTGAGTCCGGGACAGGGTTGGTTTCACCCCTCCACTTT.

Of note for this clonotype: The junction does not match germline at one end; this may be a read error. V is TRBV7-8 and J is TRBJ2-3, with D tentatively TRBD2 (5 bases). Germline CDR1 is SGHVS and CDR2 is FQNEAQ. The CDR3 is 12 amino acids. CDR3 loop: CASSLEADPANF. CDR3 in DNA: TGTGCCAGCAGCTTAGAAGCGGACCCCGCCAATTTT. Combining the CDR3 with reference TRBV7-8 and TRBJ2-3 gives the whole variable domain GAGVSQSPRYKVAKRGQDVALRCDPISGHVSLFWYQQALGQGPEFLTYFQNEAQLDKSGLPSDRFFAERPEGSVSTLKIQRTQQEDSAVYLCASSLEADPANFGPGTRLTVL.

This clonotype was seen a handful of times. J is TRBJ2-1 and V is TRBV5-4; TRBD2 aligns across 8 bases. This CDR3 comprises 14 residues. Germline loops: CDR1 SGHNT, CDR2 YYREEE (reference sequence). J gave up 7 bases and V 0 bases, and 3 bases lay outside the gene matches. DNA of the CDR3: TGTGCCAGCAGCTTGGCTCGGGGGGGGAATGAGCAGTTCTTC. It codes for CASSLARGGNEQFF.

In its sample, this clonotype was seen many times. The chain links TRBV28 to TRBJ2-7, with 14 bases matching TRBD2. Trimming removed 4 bases from V and 4 bases from J; junction bases left unmatched: 12. Germline V gene sequence: CDR1 MDHEN, CDR2 SYDVKM. This CDR3 has 18 residues. The CDR3 sequence is CASSSRGTWTSGRYEQYV. CDR3 nucleotide sequence: TGTGCCAGCAGTTCCCGGGGAACATGGACTAGCGGGAGGTACGAGCAGTACGTC.

This chain links TRBV12-3 or TRBV12-4 with TRBJ2-3; D might be TRBD1 (6 bases). CDR3 length: 14 amino acids. V gave up 7 bases and J gave up 5 bases, with 16 bases separating them. The CDR3 nucleotides are TGTGCCAGCATCAGAGGGGGTATTGAAGATACGCAGTATTTT. Residues: CASIRGGIEDTQYF.

This clonotype was picked up many times. The rearrangement joins TRBV10-3 to TRBJ2-7; TRBD1 agrees at 7 bases. Trimming cost V 3 bases and J 2 bases; bases outside gene matches: 4. The CDR3 spans 14 residues. The germline CDR1 and CDR2 sequences are ENHRY and SYGVKD. CDR3 sequence reads: CAISDPGQAYEQYF. The CDR3 DNA reads TGTGCCATCAGTGACCCTGGACAGGCCTACGAGCAGTACTTC.

This clonotype appeared many times. The chain combines TRBV3-1 with TRBJ2-2; 8 bases are a match to TRBD2. Unmatched junction bases numbered 5, after V lost 6 bases and J lost 2 bases. This CDR3 has 15 residues. Per the germline V gene, CDR1 is LGHDT and CDR2 is YNNKEL (reference sequence). Here the CDR3 reads CASRPTSVNTGELFF. In DNA form, the CDR3 reads TGTGCCAGCAGACCGACTAGCGTAAACACCGGGGAGCTGTTTTTT.

The genes are TRBV3-1 and TRBJ2-2, with D possibly being TRBD2 (6 bases). Germline CDR1 and CDR2: LGHDT and YNNKEL (reference sequence). There are 15 residues in the CDR3. V gave up 4 bases and J gave up 1 base, with 10 bases separating them. The CDR3 DNA reads TGTGCCAGCAGCCCGAGCGGGCGGAACACCGGGGAGCTGTTTTTT. Encoded protein: CASSPSGRNTGELFF.

In its sample, this clonotype ranks as medium-sized. The gene calls are TRBV29-1 and TRBJ1-5, with TRBD1 as a possible D gene (6 bases). The length of the CDR3 is 12 residues. Trimming pared 8 bases from V and 3 bases from J, leaving 11 bases between. Germline-derived CDR1 and CDR2 are SQVTM and ANQGSEA. The CDR3 loop is CSTGQFNQPQHF. CDR3 coding DNA: TGCAGCACTGGACAGTTCAATCAGCCCCAGCATTTT.

Many counts were recorded for this clonotype. The chain couples TRBV7-2 to TRBJ2-2; D is unclear. Germline CDR1 reads SGHTA; CDR2 reads FQGNSA. The length of the CDR3 is 16 residues. Trimming cost V 5 bases and J 0 bases, with 13 bases left between them. In nucleotides, the CDR3 is TGTGCCAGCAGCCCCCAAAACCCATCGAACACCGGGGAGCTGTTTTTT. It codes for CASSPQNPSNTGELFF.

In this sample, this clonotype turned up many times. The J gene is TRBJ1-2, the V gene TRBV20-1, with D maybe TRBD1 (5 bases). Germline V gene sequence: CDR1 DFQATT, CDR2 SNEGSKA (reference sequence). Trimming cost V 3 bases and J 8 bases, with 16 bases left between them. The CDR3 is 13 residues long. The CDR3 bases are TGCAGTGCTAGTGGGGGTTACGCTATGGGCTACACCTTC. It yields the protein CSASGGYAMGYTF.

The chain combines TRBV20-1 with TRBJ2-2; D gene uncertain. CDR1 DFQATT and CDR2 SNEGSKA come from the germline V gene (reference sequence). The V end lost 1 base, the J end lost 8 bases, and 14 bases lay between the germline ends. The CDR3 totals 14 residues. The CDR3 loop reads CSARVPLAAGELFF. The DNA of the CDR3 is TGCAGTGCTAGAGTACCTTTAGCCGCTGGGGAGCTGTTTTTT.

By its share, this clonotype is medium-sized. The rearrangement uses TRBV7-6 and TRBJ2-1; D call uncertain. This CDR3 comprises 12 residues. CDR1 is SGHVS, CDR2 FNYEAQ, per germline. Trimming stripped 4 bases from V and 7 bases from J, with 8 bases between. CDR3 protein: CASSSSINEQFF. CDR3 sequence (DNA): TGTGCCAGCAGCTCCAGTATTAATGAGCAGTTCTTC.

This clonotype was counted between two and nine times. This chain joins TRBV19 and TRBJ2-1, with D perhaps assigned TRBD1 or TRBD2 (5 bases each). Germline V gene data show CDR1 as LNHDA and CDR2 as SQIVND (reference sequence). The CDR3 consists of 15 residues. V dropped 3 bases and J dropped 9 bases, with 18 bases sitting between them. CDR3 protein: CASSIEFRGVVEQFF. In DNA, the CDR3 is TGTGCCAGTAGTATTGAGTTTAGGGGAGTGGTTGAGCAGTTCTTC.

V usage is TRBV7-2 and J usage is TRBJ2-5; D uncertain. The CDR3 covers 16 residues. Germline values: CDR1 SGHTA, CDR2 FQGNSA. The V and J ends lost 2 bases and 1 base respectively, with 14 bases between them. This CDR3 is CASSLLGRNPQETQYF. The CDR3 region has the DNA TGTGCCAGCAGCTTACTGGGCCGGAACCCCCAAGAGACCCAGTACTTC.

There are many counts of this clonotype. The chain links TRBV28 to TRBJ2-5, with D tentatively TRBD1 (7 bases). The CDR3 sequence is 14 residues long. The V and J ends lost 7 bases and 3 bases respectively, with 15 bases between them. Germline loops: CDR1 MDHEN, CDR2 SYDVKM. The CDR3 DNA sequence: TGTGCCAGCACCCCCCCAGGGGGGAAAGAGACCCAGTACTTC. Protein: CASTPPGGKETQYF. Supplemented by reference TRBV28 and TRBJ2-5, the full variable domain reads DVKVTQSSRYLVKRTGEKVFLECVQDMDHENMFWYRQDPGLGLRLIYFSYDVKMKEKGDIPEGYSVSREKKERFSLILESASTNQTSMYLCASTPPGGKETQYFGPGTRLLVL.

This clonotype appeared a few times. CDR3 coding DNA: TGTGCCAGCAGCATGGGGACAGGCCTCCTTAATGAGCAGTTCTTC. This encodes CASSMGTGLLNEQFF. The chain employs TRBV5-4 and TRBJ2-1, with TRBD1 matching 8 bases. The germline CDR1 and CDR2 sequences are SGHNT and YYREEE (reference sequence). This CDR3 spans 15 amino acids. The V gene end was trimmed by 4 bases and the J gene end by 7 bases; junction bases not matched to a gene: 10. The entire variable domain, with the rest obtained from reference TRBV5-4 and TRBJ2-1, is as follows: ETGVTQSPTHLIKTRGQQVTLRCSSQSGHNTVSWYQQALGQGPQFIFQYYREEENGRGNFPPRFSGLQFPNYSSELNVNALELDDSALYLCASSMGTGLLNEQFFGPGTRLTVL.

V usage is TRBV12-3 or TRBV12-4 and J usage is TRBJ2-1; weak D call: TRBD2 (5 bases). V lost 6 bases to trimming and J lost 0 bases, with 12 bases between them. The CDR3 is 15 residues long. CDR3 bases: TGTGCCAGCAGCCAGGACTGGAGCTCCTACAATGAGCAGTTCTTC. Residues: CASSQDWSSYNEQFF.

This clonotype has ten or more counts. This chain uses TRBV6-6 with TRBJ2-1; TRBD2 aligns across 11 bases. Per germline, CDR1 MNHNY and CDR2 SVGAGI (reference sequence). J lost 7 bases, V lost 6 bases, and 8 bases had no gene match. The CDR3 extends over 15 amino acids. The CDR3, as DNA: TGTGCCAGCAGAATACTAGCGGGAGACAAAAATGAGCAGTTCTTC. Translating it yields CASRILAGDKNEQFF.